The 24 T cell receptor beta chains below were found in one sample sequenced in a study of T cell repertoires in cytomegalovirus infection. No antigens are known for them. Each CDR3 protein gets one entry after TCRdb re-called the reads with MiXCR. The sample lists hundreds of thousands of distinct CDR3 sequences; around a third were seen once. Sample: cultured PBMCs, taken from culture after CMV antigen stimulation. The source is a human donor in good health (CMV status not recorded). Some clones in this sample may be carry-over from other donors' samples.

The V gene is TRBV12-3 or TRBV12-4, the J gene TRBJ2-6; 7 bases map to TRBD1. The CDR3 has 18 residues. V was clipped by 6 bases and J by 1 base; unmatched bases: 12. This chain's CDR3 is CASSKSRGRGSGANVLTF. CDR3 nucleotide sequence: TGTGCCAGCAGCAAGTCAAGGGGGCGCGGATCTGGGGCCAACGTCCTGACTTTC.

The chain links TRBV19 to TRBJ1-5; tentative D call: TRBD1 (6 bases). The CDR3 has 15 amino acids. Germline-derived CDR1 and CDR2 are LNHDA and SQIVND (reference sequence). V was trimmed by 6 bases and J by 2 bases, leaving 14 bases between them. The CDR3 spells CASSPATGGNQPQHF. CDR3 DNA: TGTGCCAGTAGCCCCGCGACAGGCGGCAATCAGCCCCAGCATTTT.

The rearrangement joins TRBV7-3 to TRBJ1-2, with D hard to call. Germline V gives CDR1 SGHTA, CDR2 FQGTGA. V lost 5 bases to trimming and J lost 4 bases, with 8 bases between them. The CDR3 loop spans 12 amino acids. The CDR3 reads CASSRDFYGYTF. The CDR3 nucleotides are TGTGCCAGCAGCCGAGATTTCTATGGCTACACCTTC.

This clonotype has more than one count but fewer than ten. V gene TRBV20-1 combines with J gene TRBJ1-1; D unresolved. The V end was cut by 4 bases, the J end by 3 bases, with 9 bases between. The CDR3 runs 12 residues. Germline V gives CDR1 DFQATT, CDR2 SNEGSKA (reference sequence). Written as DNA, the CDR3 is TGCAGTGCTATGCAGTGGGACACTGAAGCTTTCTTT. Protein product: CSAMQWDTEAFF.

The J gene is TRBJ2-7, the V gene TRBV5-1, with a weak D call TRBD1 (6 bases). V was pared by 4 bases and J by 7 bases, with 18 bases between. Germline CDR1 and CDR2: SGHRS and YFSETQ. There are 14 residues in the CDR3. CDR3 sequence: CASSPITGHGEQYF. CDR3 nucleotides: TGCGCCAGCAGCCCCATAACAGGGCACGGAGAGCAGTACTTC. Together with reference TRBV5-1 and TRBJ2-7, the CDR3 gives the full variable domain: KAGVTQTPRYLIKTRGQQVTLSCSPISGHRSVSWYQQTPGQGLQFLFEYFSETQRNKGNFPGRFSGRQFSNSRSEMNVSTLELGDSALYLCASSPITGHGEQYFGPGTRLTVT.

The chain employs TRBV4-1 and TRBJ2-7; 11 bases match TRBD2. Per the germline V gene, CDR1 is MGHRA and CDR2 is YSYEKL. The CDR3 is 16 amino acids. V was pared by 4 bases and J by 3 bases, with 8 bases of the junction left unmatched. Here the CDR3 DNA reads TGCGCCAGCAGCCTGTCACTAGCGGGAGCGAACTACGAGCAGTACTTC. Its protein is CASSLSLAGANYEQYF.

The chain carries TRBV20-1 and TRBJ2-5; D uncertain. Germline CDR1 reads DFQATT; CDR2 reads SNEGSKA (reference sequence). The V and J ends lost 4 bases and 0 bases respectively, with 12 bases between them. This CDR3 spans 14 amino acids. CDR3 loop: CSATRVADQETQYF. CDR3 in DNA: TGCAGTGCTACCCGGGTCGCGGACCAAGAGACCCAGTACTTC.

Written as DNA, the CDR3 is TGTGCCAGCAGCCAAGATGAACAGGCCCAAGCAGAAGAAGAGACCCAGTACTTC. This sequence encodes CASSQDEQAQAEEETQYF. The J gene is TRBJ2-5, the V gene TRBV4-2, with a weak D call TRBD1 (5 bases). The germline CDR1 and CDR2 sequences are LGHNA and YNFKEQ. Trimming cost V 0 bases and J 3 bases, with 20 bases left between them. CDR3 size: 18 residues.

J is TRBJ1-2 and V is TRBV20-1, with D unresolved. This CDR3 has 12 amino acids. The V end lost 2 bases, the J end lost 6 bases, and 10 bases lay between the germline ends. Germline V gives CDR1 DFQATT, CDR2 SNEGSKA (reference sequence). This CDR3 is CSARSPTDGYTF. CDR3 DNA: TGCAGTGCTAGAAGTCCAACCGATGGCTACACCTTC.

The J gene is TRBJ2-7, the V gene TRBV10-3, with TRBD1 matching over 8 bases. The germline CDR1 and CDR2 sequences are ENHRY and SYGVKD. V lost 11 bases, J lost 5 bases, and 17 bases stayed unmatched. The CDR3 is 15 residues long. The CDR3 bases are TGTGCCGCGGCAGGGGGCGGATCTAACAGCCACGAGCAGTACTTC. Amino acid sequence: CAAAGGGSNSHEQYF.

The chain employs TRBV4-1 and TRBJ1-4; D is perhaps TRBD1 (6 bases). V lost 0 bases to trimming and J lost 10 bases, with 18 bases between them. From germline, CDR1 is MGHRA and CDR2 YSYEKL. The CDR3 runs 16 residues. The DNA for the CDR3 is TGCGCCAGCAGCCAAGATAGGGAGTCGGGGGCAGGAAAACTGTTTTTT. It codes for CASSQDRESGAGKLFF.

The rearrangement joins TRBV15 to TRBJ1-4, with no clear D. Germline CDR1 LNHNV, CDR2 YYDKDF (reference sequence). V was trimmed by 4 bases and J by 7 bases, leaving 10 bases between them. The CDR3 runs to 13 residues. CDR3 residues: CATSTSRGEKLFF. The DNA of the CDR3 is TGTGCCACCAGCACCTCGCGCGGTGAAAAACTGTTTTTT.

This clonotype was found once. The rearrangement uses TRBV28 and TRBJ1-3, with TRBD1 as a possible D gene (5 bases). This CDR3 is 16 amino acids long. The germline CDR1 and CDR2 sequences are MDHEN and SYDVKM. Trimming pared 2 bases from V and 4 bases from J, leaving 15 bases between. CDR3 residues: CASSLSAAGGGNTIYF. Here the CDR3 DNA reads TGTGCCAGCAGTTTAAGTGCGGCGGGGGGAGGAAACACCATATATTTT.

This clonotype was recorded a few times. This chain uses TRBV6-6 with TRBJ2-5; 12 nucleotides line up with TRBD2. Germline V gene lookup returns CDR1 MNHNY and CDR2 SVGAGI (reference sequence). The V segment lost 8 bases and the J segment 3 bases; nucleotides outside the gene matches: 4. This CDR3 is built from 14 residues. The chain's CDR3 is CASSRTSGKETQYF. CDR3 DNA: TGTGCCAGCTCCCGGACTAGCGGGAAAGAGACCCAGTACTTC.

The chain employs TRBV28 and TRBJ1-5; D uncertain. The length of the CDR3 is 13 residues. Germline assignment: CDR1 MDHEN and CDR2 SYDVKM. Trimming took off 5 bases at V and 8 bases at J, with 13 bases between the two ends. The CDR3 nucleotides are TGTGCCAGCAGTCCCCCCGAAGGAAAGCCCCAGCATTTT. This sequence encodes CASSPPEGKPQHF.

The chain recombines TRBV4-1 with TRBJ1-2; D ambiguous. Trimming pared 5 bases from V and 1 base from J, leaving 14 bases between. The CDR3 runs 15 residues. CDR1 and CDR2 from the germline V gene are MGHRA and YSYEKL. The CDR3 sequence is CASSGKNGDNYGYTF. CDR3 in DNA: TGCGCCAGCAGCGGTAAAAACGGGGATAACTATGGCTACACCTTC.

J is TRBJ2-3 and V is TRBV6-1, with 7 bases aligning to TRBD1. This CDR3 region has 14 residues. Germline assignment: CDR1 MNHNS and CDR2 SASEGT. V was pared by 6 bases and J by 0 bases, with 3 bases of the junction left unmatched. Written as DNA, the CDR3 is TGTGCCAGCAGAGACAGGGCTAGCACAGATACGCAGTATTTT. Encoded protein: CASRDRASTDTQYF.

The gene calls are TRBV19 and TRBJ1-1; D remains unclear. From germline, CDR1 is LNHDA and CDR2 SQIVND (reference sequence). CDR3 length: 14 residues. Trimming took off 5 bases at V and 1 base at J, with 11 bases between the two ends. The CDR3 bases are TGTGCCAGTAGTTTGACACAATGGAACACTGAAGCTTTCTTT. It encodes CASSLTQWNTEAFF.

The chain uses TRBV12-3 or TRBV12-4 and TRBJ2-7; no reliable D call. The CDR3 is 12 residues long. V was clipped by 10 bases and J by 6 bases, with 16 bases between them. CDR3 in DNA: TGTGCCACTTGCCGATTGGGTGGCGAGCAGTACTTC. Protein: CATCRLGGEQYF.

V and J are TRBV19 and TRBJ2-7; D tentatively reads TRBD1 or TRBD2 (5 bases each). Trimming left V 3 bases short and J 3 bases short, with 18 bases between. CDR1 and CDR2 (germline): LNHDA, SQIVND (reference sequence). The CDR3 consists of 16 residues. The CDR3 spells CASSMGVEAGLYEQYF. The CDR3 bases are TGTGCCAGTAGTATGGGGGTTGAGGCGGGCCTCTACGAGCAGTACTTC.

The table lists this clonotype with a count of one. The DNA of the CDR3 is TGTGCCAGCAAAACTAGCAATCAGCCCCAGCATTTT. It yields the protein CASKTSNQPQHF. The chain recombines TRBV2 with TRBJ1-5; D unclear. The CDR3 length is 12 residues. The V end was cut by 7 bases, the J end by 0 bases, with 4 bases between. Germline lookup yields CDR1 SNHLY and CDR2 FYNNEI.

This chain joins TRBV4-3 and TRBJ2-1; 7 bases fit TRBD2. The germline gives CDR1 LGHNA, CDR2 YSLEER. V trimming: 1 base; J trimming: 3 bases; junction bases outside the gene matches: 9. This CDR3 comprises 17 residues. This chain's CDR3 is CASSQVPQREYYNEQFF. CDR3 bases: TGCGCCAGCAGCCAAGTCCCCCAGCGGGAATACTACAATGAGCAGTTCTTC.

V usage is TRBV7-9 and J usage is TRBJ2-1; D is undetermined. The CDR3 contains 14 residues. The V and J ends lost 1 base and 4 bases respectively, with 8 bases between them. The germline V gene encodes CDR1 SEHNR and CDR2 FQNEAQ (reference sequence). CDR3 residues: CASSLDQFYNEQFF. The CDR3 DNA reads TGTGCCAGCAGCTTAGATCAGTTTTACAATGAGCAGTTCTTC.

CDR3 sequence reads: CASSTGFYSGNTIYF. The DNA for the CDR3 is TGTGCCAGCAGCACAGGGTTTTACTCTGGAAACACCATATATTTT. The chain employs TRBV28 and TRBJ1-3, with D maybe TRBD1 (6 bases). Germline CDR1 is MDHEN and CDR2 is SYDVKM. The CDR3 length is 15 residues. V shed 6 bases and J shed 0 bases, with 12 bases lying between them.